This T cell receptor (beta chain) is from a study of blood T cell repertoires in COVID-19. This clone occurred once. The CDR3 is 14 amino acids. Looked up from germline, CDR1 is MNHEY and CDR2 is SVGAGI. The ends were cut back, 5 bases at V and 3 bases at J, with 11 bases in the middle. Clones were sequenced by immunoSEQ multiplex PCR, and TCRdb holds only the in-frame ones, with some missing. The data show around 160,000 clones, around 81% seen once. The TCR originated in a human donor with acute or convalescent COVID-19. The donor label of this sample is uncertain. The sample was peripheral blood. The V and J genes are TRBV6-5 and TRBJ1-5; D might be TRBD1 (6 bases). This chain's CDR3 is CASSPGHPNQPQHF. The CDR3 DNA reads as TGTGCCAGCAGTCCGGGACATCCCAATCAGCCCCAGCATTTT.